This TCR beta chain was sequenced for a study of shared clonotypes between healthy human individuals. CDR3 size: 17 residues. V lost 3 bases, J lost 0 bases, and 18 bases lay in between. Germline values: CDR1 SGHDN, CDR2 FVKESK. Using immunoSEQ multiplex PCR, the repertoire was profiled, and TCRdb retains in-frame clones only, with some absent. Of some 500,000 clones listed, roughly 95% are singletons. The receptor's source is a woman in her thirties in good health. Material: naive CD4+ T cells sorted from blood. This sample's subset: CD45RA+ positively selected. The chain joins TRBV14 to TRBJ2-7; D tentatively reads TRBD1 or TRBD2 (5 bases each). CDR3 residues: CASSHTYLRDGSYEQYF. The CDR3 DNA reads TGTGCCAGCAGCCATACCTACCTCCGGGACGGCTCCTACGAGCAGTACTTC.